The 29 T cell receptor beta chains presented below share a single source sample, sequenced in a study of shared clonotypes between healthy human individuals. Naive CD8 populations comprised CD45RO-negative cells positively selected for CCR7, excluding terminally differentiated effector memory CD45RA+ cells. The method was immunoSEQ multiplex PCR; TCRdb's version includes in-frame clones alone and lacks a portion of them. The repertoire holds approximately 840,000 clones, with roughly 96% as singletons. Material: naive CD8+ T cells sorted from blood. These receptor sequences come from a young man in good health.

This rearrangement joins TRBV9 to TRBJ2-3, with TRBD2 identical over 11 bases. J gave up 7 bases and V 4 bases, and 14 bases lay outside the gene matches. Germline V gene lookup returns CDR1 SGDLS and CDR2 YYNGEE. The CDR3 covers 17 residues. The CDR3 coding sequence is TGTGCCAGCAGCCCCCGCGGCCCGGGACTAGCGGATAATACGCAGTATTTT. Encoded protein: CASSPRGPGLADNTQYF.

In DNA, the CDR3 is TGTGCCAGCAGCGACCAGACTAGCGGGGGGAATGAGCAGTTCTTC. Translation: CASSDQTSGGNEQFF. V usage is TRBV7-3 and J usage is TRBJ2-1; 13 bases fit TRBD2. The germline CDR1 and CDR2 sequences are SGHTA and FQGTGA. Trimming removed 5 bases from V and 7 bases from J; junction bases left unmatched: 5. This CDR3 has 15 amino acids.

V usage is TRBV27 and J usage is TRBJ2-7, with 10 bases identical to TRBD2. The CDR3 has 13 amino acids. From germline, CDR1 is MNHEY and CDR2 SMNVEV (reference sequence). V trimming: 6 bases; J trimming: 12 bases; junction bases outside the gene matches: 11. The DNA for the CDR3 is TGTGCCAGCAGCCCCGCTCTAGCGGGAGTATCGTACTTC. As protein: CASSPALAGVSYF.

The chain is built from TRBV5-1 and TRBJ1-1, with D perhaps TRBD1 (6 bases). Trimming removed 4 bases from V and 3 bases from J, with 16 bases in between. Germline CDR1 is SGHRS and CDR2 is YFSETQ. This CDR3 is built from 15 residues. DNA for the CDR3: TGCGCCAGCAGCACAATTACCGGGACATACACTGAAGCTTTCTTT. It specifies CASSTITGTYTEAFF.

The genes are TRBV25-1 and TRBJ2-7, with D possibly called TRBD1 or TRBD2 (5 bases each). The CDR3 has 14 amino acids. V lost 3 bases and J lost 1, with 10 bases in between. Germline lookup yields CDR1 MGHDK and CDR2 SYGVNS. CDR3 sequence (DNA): TGTGCCAGCAGTGACCGGGGCCAGTCCTACGAGCAGTACTTC. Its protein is CASSDRGQSYEQYF.

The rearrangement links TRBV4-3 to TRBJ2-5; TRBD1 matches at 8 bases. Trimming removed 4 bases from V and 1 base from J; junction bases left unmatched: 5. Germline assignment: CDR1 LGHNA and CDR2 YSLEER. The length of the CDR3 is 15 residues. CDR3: CASSRGQGVQETQYF. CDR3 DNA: TGCGCCAGCAGCCGCGGACAGGGCGTCCAAGAGACCCAGTACTTC.

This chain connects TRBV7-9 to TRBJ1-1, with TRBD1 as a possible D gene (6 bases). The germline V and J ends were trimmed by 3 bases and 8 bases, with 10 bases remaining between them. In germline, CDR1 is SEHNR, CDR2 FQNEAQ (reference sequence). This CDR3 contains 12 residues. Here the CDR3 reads CASSFTGQEAFF. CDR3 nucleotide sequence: TGTGCCAGCAGCTTTACAGGGCAAGAAGCTTTCTTT.

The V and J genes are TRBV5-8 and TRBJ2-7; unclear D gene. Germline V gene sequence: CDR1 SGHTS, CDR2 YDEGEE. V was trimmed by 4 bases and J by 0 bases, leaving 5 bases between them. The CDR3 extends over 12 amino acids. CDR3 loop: CASSVSSYEQYF. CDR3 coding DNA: TGTGCCAGCAGCGTGAGCTCCTACGAGCAGTACTTC.

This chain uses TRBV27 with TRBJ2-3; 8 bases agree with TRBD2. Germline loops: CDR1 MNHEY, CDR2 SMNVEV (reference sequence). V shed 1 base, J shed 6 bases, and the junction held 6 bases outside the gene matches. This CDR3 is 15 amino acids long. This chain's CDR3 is CASSLYGGGRDTQYF. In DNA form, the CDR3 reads TGTGCCAGCAGTTTATATGGCGGGGGGAGGGATACGCAGTATTTT.

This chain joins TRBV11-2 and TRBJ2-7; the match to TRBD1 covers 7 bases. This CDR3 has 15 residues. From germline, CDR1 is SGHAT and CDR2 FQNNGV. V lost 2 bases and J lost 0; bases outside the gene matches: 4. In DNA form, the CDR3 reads TGTGCCAGCAGCTTAAGACAGGGCCCCTCCTACGAGCAGTACTTC. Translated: CASSLRQGPSYEQYF.

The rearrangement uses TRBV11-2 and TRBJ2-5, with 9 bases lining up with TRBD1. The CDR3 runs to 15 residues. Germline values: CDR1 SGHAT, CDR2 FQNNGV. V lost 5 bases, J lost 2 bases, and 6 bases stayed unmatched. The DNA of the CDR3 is TGTGCCAGCAGCGGCCCGGGACAGGGACAAGAGACCCAGTACTTC. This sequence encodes CASSGPGQGQETQYF.

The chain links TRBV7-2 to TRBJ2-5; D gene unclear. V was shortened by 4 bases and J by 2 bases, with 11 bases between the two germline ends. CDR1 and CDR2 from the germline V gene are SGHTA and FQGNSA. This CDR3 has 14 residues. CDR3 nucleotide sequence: TGTGCCAGCAGCTCCAGCCGCGTTCAAGAGACCCAGTACTTC. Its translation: CASSSSRVQETQYF.

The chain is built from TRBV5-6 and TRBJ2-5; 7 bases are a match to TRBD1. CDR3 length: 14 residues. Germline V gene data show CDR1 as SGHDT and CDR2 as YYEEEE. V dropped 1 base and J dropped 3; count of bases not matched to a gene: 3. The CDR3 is CASSLNRGKETQYF. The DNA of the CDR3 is TGTGCCAGCAGCTTGAACAGGGGCAAAGAGACCCAGTACTTC.

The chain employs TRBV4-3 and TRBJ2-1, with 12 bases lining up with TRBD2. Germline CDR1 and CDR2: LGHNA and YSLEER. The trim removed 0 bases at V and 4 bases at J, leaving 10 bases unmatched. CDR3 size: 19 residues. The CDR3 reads CASSQDATSGSRWYNEQFF. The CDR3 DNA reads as TGCGCCAGCAGCCAAGATGCGACTAGCGGGAGCCGGTGGTACAATGAGCAGTTCTTC.

The CDR3 region is CASTTPGLYEQYF. The CDR3 nucleotides read TGTGCCAGCACCACCCCGGGGTTGTACGAGCAGTACTTC. This chain uses TRBV28 with TRBJ2-7; TRBD2 is a possible D gene (5 bases). V lost 7 bases and J lost 4, with 14 bases in between. CDR1 MDHEN and CDR2 SYDVKM come from the germline V gene. The CDR3 spans 13 residues. The full variable domain, rest sourced from reference TRBV28 and TRBJ2-7, is DVKVTQSSRYLVKRTGEKVFLECVQDMDHENMFWYRQDPGLGLRLIYFSYDVKMKEKGDIPEGYSVSREKKERFSLILESASTNQTSMYLCASTTPGLYEQYFGPGTRLTVT.

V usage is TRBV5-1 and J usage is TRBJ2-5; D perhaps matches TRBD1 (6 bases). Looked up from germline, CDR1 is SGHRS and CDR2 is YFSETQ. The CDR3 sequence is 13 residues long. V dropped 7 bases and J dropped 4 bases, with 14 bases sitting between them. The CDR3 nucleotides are TGCGCCAGCCTTTCCTCAGGGGCAGAGACCCAGTACTTC. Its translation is CASLSSGAETQYF.

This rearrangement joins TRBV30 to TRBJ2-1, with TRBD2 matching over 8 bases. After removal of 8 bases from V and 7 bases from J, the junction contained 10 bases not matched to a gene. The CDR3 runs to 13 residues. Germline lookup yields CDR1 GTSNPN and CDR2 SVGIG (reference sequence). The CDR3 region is CAGGTSSLNEQFF. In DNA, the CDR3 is TGTGCCGGCGGGACTAGTAGCCTAAATGAGCAGTTCTTC.

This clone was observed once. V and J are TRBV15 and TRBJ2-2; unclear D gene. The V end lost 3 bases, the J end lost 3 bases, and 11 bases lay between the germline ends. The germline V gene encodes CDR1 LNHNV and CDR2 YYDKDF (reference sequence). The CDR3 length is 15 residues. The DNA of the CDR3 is TGTGCCACCAGCAGGATCTCGGCGGACACCGGGGAGCTGTTTTTT. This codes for CATSRISADTGELFF.

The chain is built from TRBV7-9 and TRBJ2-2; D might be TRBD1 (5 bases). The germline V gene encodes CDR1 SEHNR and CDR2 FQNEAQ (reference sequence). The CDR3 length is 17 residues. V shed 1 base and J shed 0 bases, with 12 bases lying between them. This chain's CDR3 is CASSLVGQGSNTGELFF. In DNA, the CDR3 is TGTGCCAGCAGCTTAGTCGGGCAGGGATCGAACACCGGGGAGCTGTTTTTT.

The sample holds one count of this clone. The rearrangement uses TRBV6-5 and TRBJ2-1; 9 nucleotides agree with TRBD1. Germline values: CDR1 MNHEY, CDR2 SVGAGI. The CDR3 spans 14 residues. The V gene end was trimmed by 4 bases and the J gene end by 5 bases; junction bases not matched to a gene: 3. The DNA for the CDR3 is TGTGCCAGCAGTTTGGGACAGGGCAACAATGAGCAGTTCTTC. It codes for CASSLGQGNNEQFF.

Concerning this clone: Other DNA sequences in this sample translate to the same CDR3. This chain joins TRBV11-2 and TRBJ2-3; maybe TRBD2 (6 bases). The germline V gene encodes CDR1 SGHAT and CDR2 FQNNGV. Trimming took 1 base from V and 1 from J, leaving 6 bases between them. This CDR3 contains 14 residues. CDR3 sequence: CASSLGGGTDTQYF. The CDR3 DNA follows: TGTGCCAGCAGCTTAGGCGGGGGCACAGATACGCAGTATTTT.

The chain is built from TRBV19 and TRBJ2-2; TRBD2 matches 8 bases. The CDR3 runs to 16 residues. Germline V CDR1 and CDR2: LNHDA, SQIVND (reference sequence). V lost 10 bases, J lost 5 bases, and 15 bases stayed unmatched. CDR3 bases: TGTGCCACTACCCCCTCGGGGGGGCTAGGGACCGGGGAGCTGTTTTTT. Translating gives CATTPSGGLGTGELFF.

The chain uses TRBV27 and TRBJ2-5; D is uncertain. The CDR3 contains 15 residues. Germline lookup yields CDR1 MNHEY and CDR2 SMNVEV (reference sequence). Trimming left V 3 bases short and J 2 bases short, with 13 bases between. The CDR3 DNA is TGTGCCAGCAGTTTGGCCATTCAGCGACAAGAGACCCAGTACTTC. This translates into CASSLAIQRQETQYF.

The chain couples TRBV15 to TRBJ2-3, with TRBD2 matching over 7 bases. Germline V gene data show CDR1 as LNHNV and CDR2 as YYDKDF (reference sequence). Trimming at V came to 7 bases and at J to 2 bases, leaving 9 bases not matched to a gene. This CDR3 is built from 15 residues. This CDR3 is CATINRDYPTDTQYF. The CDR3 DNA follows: TGTGCCACCATTAACCGGGACTACCCCACAGATACGCAGTATTTT.

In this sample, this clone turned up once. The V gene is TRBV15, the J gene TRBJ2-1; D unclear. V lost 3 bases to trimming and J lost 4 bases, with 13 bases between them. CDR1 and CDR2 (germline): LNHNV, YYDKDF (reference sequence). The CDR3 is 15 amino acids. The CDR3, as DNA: TGTGCCACCAGCAGCGGTTATCTCGGTTACAATGAGCAGTTCTTC. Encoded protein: CATSSGYLGYNEQFF.

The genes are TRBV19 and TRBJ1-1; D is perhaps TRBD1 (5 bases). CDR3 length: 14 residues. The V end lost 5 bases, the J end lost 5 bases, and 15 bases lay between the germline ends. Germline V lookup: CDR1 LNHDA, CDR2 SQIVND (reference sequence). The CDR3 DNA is TGTGCCAGTAGTCCCGGAAGGGGTAGGACTGAAGCTTTCTTT. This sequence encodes CASSPGRGRTEAFF.

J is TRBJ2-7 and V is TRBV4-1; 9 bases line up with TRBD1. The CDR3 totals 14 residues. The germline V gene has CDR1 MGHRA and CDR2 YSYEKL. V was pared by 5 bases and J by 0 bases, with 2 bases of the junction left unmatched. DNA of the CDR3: TGCGCCAGCAGCTCGGACAGGGGCTCCTACGAGCAGTACTTC. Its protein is CASSSDRGSYEQYF.

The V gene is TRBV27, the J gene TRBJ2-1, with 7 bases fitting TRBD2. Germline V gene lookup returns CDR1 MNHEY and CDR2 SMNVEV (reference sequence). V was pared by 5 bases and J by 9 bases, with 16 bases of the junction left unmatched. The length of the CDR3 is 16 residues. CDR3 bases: TGTGCCAGCAGTCAGGCAGCGGGAATTATTCTCGGTGAGCAGTTCTTC. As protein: CASSQAAGIILGEQFF.

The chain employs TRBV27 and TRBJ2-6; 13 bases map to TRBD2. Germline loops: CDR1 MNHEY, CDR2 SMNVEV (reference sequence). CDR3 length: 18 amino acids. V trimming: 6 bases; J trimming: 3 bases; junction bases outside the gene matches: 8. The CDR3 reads CASSQTSGRAFGANVLTF. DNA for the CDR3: TGTGCCAGCAGCCAAACTAGCGGGAGGGCCTTTGGGGCCAACGTCCTGACTTTC.